These 15 T cell receptor beta chains share one sample of origin, sequenced in a study of blood T cell repertoires in COVID-19. Produced via immunoSEQ multiplex PCR; TCRdb's table is partial and in-frame only. The sample comprises roughly 300,000 clones, about 76% of which are singletons, and over 2.5% rests with the top ten. Material: peripheral blood. These receptors came from a woman aged 55-70 years with active or convalescent COVID-19.

V and J are TRBV10-3 and TRBJ2-5, with 7 bases identical to TRBD1. CDR1 and CDR2 (germline): ENHRY, SYGVKD. Trimming removed 0 bases from V and 4 bases from J; junction bases left unmatched: 5. The CDR3 covers 15 residues. CDR3 sequence: CAISESRGPGETQYF. The CDR3 DNA sequence: TGTGCCATCAGTGAGTCTAGGGGGCCTGGAGAGACCCAGTACTTC.

The rearrangement uses TRBV24-1 and TRBJ2-7, with TRBD1 identical over 10 bases. The germline CDR1 and CDR2 sequences are KGHDR and SFDVKD. This CDR3 contains 16 residues. Unmatched junction bases numbered 6, after V lost 2 bases and J lost 3 bases. CDR3 region: CATSDWDRGEGYEQYF. CDR3 DNA: TGTGCCACCAGTGATTGGGACAGGGGAGAAGGCTACGAGCAGTACTTC.

The rearrangement links TRBV29-1 to TRBJ1-1, with 7 bases fitting TRBD1. CDR1 and CDR2 from the germline V gene are SQVTM and ANQGSEA. J was trimmed by 0 bases and V by 5 bases; bases with no gene match: 3. The CDR3 consists of 13 residues. CDR3 residues: CSVKGQVNTEAFF. CDR3 nucleotides: TGCAGCGTTAAAGGACAGGTGAACACTGAAGCTTTCTTT.

In its sample, this clone was seen a few times. In DNA form, the CDR3 reads TGTGCCAGCAGCACCTCTGGGCCCACTGAAGCTTTCTTT. Protein product: CASSTSGPTEAFF. V is TRBV12-3 or TRBV12-4 and J is TRBJ1-1; D is unclear. This CDR3 contains 13 residues. Trimming stripped 6 bases from V and 4 bases from J, with 12 bases between.

The V call is TRBV5-6, the J call TRBJ2-5, with 9 bases aligning to TRBD2. Losses at the gene ends were 4 bases for V and 2 bases for J; bases not matched to a gene: 3. CDR1 SGHDT and CDR2 YYEEEE come from the germline V gene. This CDR3 has 14 residues. The CDR3 spells CASSRGGGQETQYF. The CDR3 bases are TGTGCCAGCAGCCGCGGGGGGGGGCAAGAGACCCAGTACTTC.

CDR3 amino acids: CASSFPKGAYEQYF. CDR3 DNA: TGTGCCAGCAGTTTCCCTAAGGGGGCTTACGAGCAGTACTTC. This chain connects TRBV28 to TRBJ2-7, with 7 positions matching TRBD1. J was trimmed by 4 bases and V by 3 bases; bases with no gene match: 6. CDR3 length: 14 amino acids. Germline-derived CDR1 and CDR2 are MDHEN and SYDVKM.

The rearrangement links TRBV2 to TRBJ2-3; weak D call: TRBD1 (6 bases). The length of the CDR3 is 15 residues. Germline V gene data show CDR1 as SNHLY and CDR2 as FYNNEI. Trimming took off 5 bases at V and 1 base at J, with 13 bases between the two ends. DNA for the CDR3: TGTGCCAGCAGTCTCAGGGGTTGGGGCACAGATACGCAGTATTTT. Translation: CASSLRGWGTDTQYF.

This clone was picked up a small number of times. The V call is TRBV27, the J call TRBJ2-1, with D perhaps TRBD2 (6 bases). CDR3 length equals 17 residues. The germline V gene has CDR1 MNHEY and CDR2 SMNVEV (reference sequence). Trimming cost V 5 bases and J 10 bases, with 27 bases left between them. CDR3 DNA sequence: TGTGCCAGCAGTCTCCCCCGGTTGCGGGGCACCTCAAAGGAGCAGTTCTTC. It is translated as CASSLPRLRGTSKEQFF.

This chain uses TRBV6-1 with TRBJ1-6; unclear D gene. The CDR3 extends over 12 amino acids. Germline V gene data show CDR1 as MNHNS and CDR2 as SASEGT. The V end lost 2 bases, the J end lost 15 bases, and 11 bases lay between the germline ends. The DNA of the CDR3 is TGTGCCAGCAGTGAACTGGGGAGGGTCCTCCACTTT. Translating it yields CASSELGRVLHF.

This clone has only one observation. The chain has TRBV19 and TRBJ2-7, with D hard to call. Trimming shortened V by 5 bases and J by 6 bases, and 14 bases separated the two germline ends. From germline, CDR1 is LNHDA and CDR2 SQIVND (reference sequence). This CDR3 spans 13 amino acids. This CDR3 reads CASSYARGGEQYF. The CDR3 DNA reads as TGTGCCAGTAGTTACGCTCGAGGTGGCGAGCAGTACTTC.

This chain joins TRBV29-1 and TRBJ2-7, with D tentatively TRBD2 (6 bases). Germline CDR1 and CDR2: SQVTM and ANQGSEA. The CDR3 extends over 13 amino acids. V was trimmed by 0 bases and J by 6 bases, leaving 12 bases between them. The CDR3 bases are TGCAGCGTTGAAGAAATGGGGGGTGGCGAGCAGTACTTC. Translation gives CSVEEMGGGEQYF.

This chain joins TRBV5-6 and TRBJ2-7, with D maybe TRBD2 (5 bases). This CDR3 has 14 amino acids. Germline V gives CDR1 SGHDT, CDR2 YYEEEE. V was shortened by 0 bases and J by 0 bases, with 7 bases between the two germline ends. The CDR3 sequence: CASSLAGGSYEQYF. In nucleotides, the CDR3 is TGTGCCAGCAGCTTGGCTGGAGGCTCCTACGAGCAGTACTTC.

CDR3 residues: CASSLAGSIEEAFF. DNA of the CDR3: TGTGCCAGCAGCTTAGCGGGTAGTATCGAAGAAGCTTTCTTT. The chain joins TRBV7-3 to TRBJ1-1; D remains unclear. Germline lookup yields CDR1 SGHTA and CDR2 FQGTGA. The CDR3 runs 14 residues. Trimming stripped 2 bases from V and 8 bases from J, with 15 bases between.

The chain has TRBV4-3 and TRBJ1-4, with TRBD1 matching over 10 bases. J lost 9 bases, V lost 2 bases, and 9 bases had no gene match. The CDR3 is 16 amino acids. CDR1 LGHNA and CDR2 YSLEER come from the germline V gene. DNA of the CDR3: TGCGCCAGCAGCCAATTTAGGACAGGGGGATCGAAAAAACTGTTTTTT. Protein: CASSQFRTGGSKKLFF.

A single count supports this clone. This chain joins TRBV7-3 and TRBJ2-2; the D gene is possibly TRBD2 (5 bases). The CDR3 length is 15 residues. V was shortened by 5 bases and J by 5 bases, with 15 bases between the two germline ends. In germline, CDR1 is SGHTA, CDR2 FQGTGA. Here the CDR3 DNA reads TGTGCCAGCAGCCCGAGGGCCCCCGGGACCGGGGAGCTGTTTTTT. Protein product: CASSPRAPGTGELFF.